The present TCR beta chain was sequenced within a study of blood T cells in healthy people across ages. The study recruited healthy Caucasian donors from Russia who were aged about 6 to 90. Germline-derived CDR1 and CDR2 are SQVTM and ANQGSEA. The CDR3 covers 13 residues. V lost 8 bases, J lost 8 bases, and 21 bases lay in between. Then a second PCR, running roughly 7 to 11 cycles, was carried out with a sample-barcoded 5' primer and a J-beta primer mix. Each of the cDNA molecules was tagged by a template-switch adaptor with 12 random nucleotides. MiXCR, applied by TCRdb to the 5' RACE reads, yields one record per CDR3 protein. Of about a million distinct CDR3 sequences detected, 51% appear once; the ten largest clones hold 20% to 25%. This clonotype appeared once. The target antigen is unknown. Findings and caveats of the study: Naive CD4+ cells and diversity were both higher in long-lived donors than in aged donors.

The TCR sequence derives from a woman in her fifties or sixties in good health. J is TRBJ1-2 and V is TRBV29-1, with D possibly TRBD1 on 6 matching bases. The sequencing sample was made of blood. CDR3 nucleotides: TGCAGCTCCCAACGGGTGGGGGCCTGGGGCTACACCTTC. This codes for CSSQRVGAWGYTF.